The clone carrying this TCR beta chain was counted at least ten times. Antigen: not known. Template switching with 5'RACE generated the TCR cDNA and added a universal primer site and UMIs. From the 5' RACE reads, TCRdb called clonotypes with MiXCR, one entry per CDR3 protein. The data show 29,000 or so distinct CDR3 sequences, with less than 5.5% seen just once and about 40% held by the top ten. This CDR3 is built from 16 residues. Germline CDR1 reads MNHEY; CDR2 reads SVGAGI. With 0 bases removed from V and 1 base from J, the gap between germline ends came to 9 bases. This sample is part of a study of T cells after yellow fever vaccination. General study findings and limits: A minor fraction of clonotypes spanned both CD4 and CD8 compartments. Contamination of FACS-sorted repertoires by abundant clonotypes from the bulk population could occur. The secondary response was weaker but peaked faster, day 5 versus 15.

The receptor was derived from a man in his thirties or forties who received the YFV17D yellow fever vaccine. Sample: CD8+ T cells sorted from PBMCs, taken 10 days after the yellow fever booster vaccination. The chain has TRBV6-5 and TRBJ2-2; D might be TRBD2 (6 bases). As DNA, the CDR3 is TGTGCCAGCAGTTACTCAGCGGGCCTGAACACCGGGGAGCTGTTTTTT. This gives the protein CASSYSAGLNTGELFF.